A single sample gave rise to the 9 T cell receptor beta chains below, sequenced in a study of blood T cell repertoires in COVID-19. This table comes from immunoSEQ multiplex PCR, and its TCRdb copy is limited to in-frame clones, with some not included. The data contain roughly 80,000 clones, roughly 80% of them seen just once; the ten biggest clones take up 15% to 20%. The sequencing sample was made of peripheral blood. The receptors were gathered from a woman in her sixties or seventies with acute or convalescent COVID-19.

This clone was seen many times. J is TRBJ2-7 and V is TRBV6-6, with 14 bases fitting TRBD2. This CDR3 contains 16 residues. CDR1 and CDR2 from the germline V gene are MNHNY and SVGAGI (reference sequence). Losses at the gene ends were 6 bases for V and 2 bases for J; bases not matched to a gene: 6. The CDR3 region is CASSTRLAGGTYEQYF. The CDR3 nucleotides read TGTGCCAGCAGCACCCGACTAGCGGGGGGGACCTACGAGCAGTACTTC.

The chain is built from TRBV11-2 and TRBJ2-7, with 8 nucleotides matching TRBD1. Germline CDR1 SGHAT, CDR2 FQNNGV. This CDR3 spans 13 amino acids. V trimming: 5 bases; J trimming: 6 bases; junction bases outside the gene matches: 6. The chain's CDR3 is CASSPGQGSEQYV. The CDR3 nucleotides read TGTGCCAGCAGCCCCGGACAGGGAAGCGAGCAGTACGTC.

The chain links TRBV11-3 to TRBJ2-3; TRBD2 agrees at 7 bases. V was clipped by 5 bases and J by 1 base; unmatched bases: 9. CDR3 size: 16 residues. The germline V gene has CDR1 SGHNT and CDR2 YENEEA. CDR3 coding DNA: TGTGCCAGCAGCCCAGGTTCGGCGGGGGGCACAGATACGCAGTATTTT. Encoded protein: CASSPGSAGGTDTQYF.

CDR3 DNA: TGTGCCAGCAGCCAGACAGGGACGAGTGGAAACACCATATATTTT. Protein: CASSQTGTSGNTIYF. The rearrangement uses TRBV25-1 and TRBJ1-3; 7 bases agree with TRBD1. From germline, CDR1 is MGHDK and CDR2 SYGVNS. The CDR3 extends over 15 amino acids. Trimming cost V 6 bases and J 3 bases; bases outside gene matches: 8.

The V gene is TRBV5-6, the J gene TRBJ2-3, with 8 bases fitting TRBD1. Per germline, CDR1 SGHDT and CDR2 YYEEEE. This CDR3 has 15 residues. With V trimmed by 4 bases and J by 0 bases, 4 bases remained unmatched. In DNA, the CDR3 is TGTGCCAGCAGCGCTGGACAGGGCAGCACAGATACGCAGTATTTT. Translated, it gives CASSAGQGSTDTQYF. Using reference TRBV5-6 and TRBJ2-3 for the parts outside the CDR3, the full variable domain is DAGVTQSPTHLIKTRGQQVTLRCSPKSGHDTVSWYQQALGQGPQFIFQYYEEEERQRGNFPDRFSGHQFPNYSSELNVNALLLGDSALYLCASSAGQGSTDTQYFGPGTRLTVL.

The V call is TRBV2, the J call TRBJ2-5; 7 bases map to TRBD2. V gave up 8 bases and J gave up 5 bases; unmatched junction bases: 8. The germline V gene encodes CDR1 SNHLY and CDR2 FYNNEI. CDR3 size: 13 residues. The DNA for the CDR3 is TGTGCCAGCTATCGGGGGGTGCGTGAGACCCAGTACTTC. It specifies CASYRGVRETQYF.

This clone has only a few counts. V gene TRBV5-1 combines with J gene TRBJ2-3; 11 bases match TRBD2. The CDR3 runs to 16 residues. Losses at the gene ends were 4 bases for V and 0 bases for J; bases not matched to a gene: 4. The germline gives CDR1 SGHRS, CDR2 YFSETQ. The chain's CDR3 is CASSIAGGPSTDTQYF. CDR3 in DNA: TGCGCCAGCAGCATAGCGGGGGGGCCAAGCACAGATACGCAGTATTTT.

This chain links TRBV10-3 with TRBJ1-6, with 7 bases aligning to TRBD1. This CDR3 has 14 residues. Looked up from germline, CDR1 is ENHRY and CDR2 is SYGVKD. Trimming at V came to 0 bases and at J to 7 bases, leaving 0 bases not matched to a gene. The CDR3 sequence is CAISESGGNSPLHF. The CDR3 DNA follows: TGTGCCATCAGTGAGTCAGGGGGCAATTCACCCCTCCACTTT.

The rearrangement joins TRBV30 to TRBJ1-6; possible D gene TRBD1, 6 bases. The CDR3 runs to 13 residues. CDR1 and CDR2 (germline): GTSNPN, SVGIG (reference sequence). The V and J ends lost 1 base and 6 bases respectively, with 7 bases between them. The chain's CDR3 is CAWSEDSNSPLHF. As DNA, the CDR3 is TGTGCCTGGAGTGAGGACAGTAATTCACCCCTCCACTTT.